These 13 T cell receptor beta chains originate from one sample sequenced in a study of T-cell reconstitution after alpha-beta-depleted transplantation in children. Molecular barcoding with unique molecular identifiers was used for the TCRbeta library. TCRdb reanalysed the PCR reads using MiXCR and keeps one entry per CDR3 protein. This sample has roughly 66,000 distinct CDR3 sequences, with 4.9% found just once. This sample comprised PBMCs, mostly from graft donor cells, obtained 180 days after TCRalphabeta/CD19-depleted stem cell transplant. The receptors originated from a boy younger than two who had a stem cell transplant for acute myeloid leukemia, so the T cells may come from the graft donor.

This clonotype was counted ten times or more. The chain uses TRBV4-3 and TRBJ2-2; weak D call: TRBD1 (8 bases). The CDR3 consists of 16 residues. The germline gives CDR1 LGHNA, CDR2 YSLEER. Trimming pared 4 bases from V and 6 bases from J, leaving 18 bases between. CDR3 protein: CASSPRGLAVSGELFF. The CDR3 DNA sequence: TGCGCCAGCAGCCCCAGGGGGCTAGCGGTATCCGGGGAGCTGTTTTTT.

In its sample, this clonotype was seen many times. The rearrangement links TRBV29-1 to TRBJ2-7, with 10 bases aligning to TRBD2. CDR3 length equals 15 residues. Germline-derived CDR1 and CDR2 are SQVTM and ANQGSEA. After removal of 0 bases from V and 10 bases from J, the junction contained 12 bases not matched to a gene. CDR3 amino acids: CSVEDRAGGPIRQYF. In nucleotides, the CDR3 is TGCAGCGTTGAAGACAGAGCGGGGGGGCCTATTCGTCAGTACTTC.

To note about this clonotype: A much larger clone lies a single base off, so this may be a read error. The chain couples TRBV20-1 to TRBJ1-2; D is uncertain. The germline V gene encodes CDR1 DFQATT and CDR2 SNEGSKA (reference sequence). Trimming shortened V by 3 bases and J by 8 bases, and 13 bases separated the two germline ends. The CDR3 sequence is 12 residues long. Written as DNA, the CDR3 is TGCAGTGCTAGTGAGGTTCCGGGCGGCTACACCTTC. Protein sequence: CSASEVPGGYTF.

The table lists this clonotype with many counts. V usage is TRBV12-3 or TRBV12-4 and J usage is TRBJ2-2, with TRBD2 matching 12 bases. Unmatched junction bases numbered 6, after V lost 5 bases and J lost 8 bases. The CDR3 runs to 15 residues. The CDR3 region has the DNA TGTGCCAGCAGTCCCGCCGGGACTAGCGGGGGGGAGCTGTTTTTT. Translation gives CASSPAGTSGGELFF.

This clonotype occurred many times. V gene TRBV5-6 combines with J gene TRBJ1-1; no clear D gene. CDR3 length: 11 residues. V shed 3 bases and J shed 11 bases, with 11 bases lying between them. Germline values: CDR1 SGHDT, CDR2 YYEEEE. In nucleotides, the CDR3 is TGTGCCAGCAGCTCCGCCAGGAGGGCTTTCTTT. This encodes CASSSARRAFF.

This clonotype was seen many times. The chain employs TRBV28 and TRBJ1-2; D remains unclear. V lost 2 bases and J 2 bases, leaving 6 bases between the germline ends. CDR3 length: 13 residues. Per the germline V gene, CDR1 is MDHEN and CDR2 is SYDVKM. CDR3: CASSLGVNYGYTF. In nucleotides, the CDR3 is TGTGCCAGCAGTTTAGGGGTGAACTATGGCTACACCTTC.

This clonotype is labeled medium-sized (0.01 to 0.1%). This chain links TRBV27 with TRBJ1-1, with D uncertain. Germline V CDR1 and CDR2: MNHEY, SMNVEV (reference sequence). The CDR3 covers 14 residues. V shed 2 bases and J shed 5 bases, with 12 bases lying between them. In nucleotides, the CDR3 is TGTGCCAGCAGTTTACTTTACGGGTCTACTGAAGCTTTCTTT. Its protein is CASSLLYGSTEAFF.

In this sample, this clonotype turned up many times. Written as DNA, the CDR3 is TGTGCCAGCATCCCCGGGGTAGCGGGTAGCACAGATACGCAGTATTTT. It translates to CASIPGVAGSTDTQYF. The chain employs TRBV12-3 or TRBV12-4 and TRBJ2-3, with 7 bases identical to TRBD2. This CDR3 contains 16 residues. The V gene end was trimmed by 7 bases and the J gene end by 0 bases; junction bases not matched to a gene: 10.

In its sample, this clonotype was seen many times. The CDR3 DNA reads as TGTGCCAGCTCGCGCGGAAAAGAGACCCAGTACTTC. It is translated as CASSRGKETQYF. The V gene is TRBV18, the J gene TRBJ2-5, with D unresolved. Germline V gene lookup returns CDR1 KGHSH and CDR2 LQKENI. The CDR3 loop spans 12 amino acids. Trimming took 6 bases from V and 3 from J, leaving 8 bases between them.

This clonotype was counted ten times or more. The V gene is TRBV25-1, the J gene TRBJ2-5, with D uncertain. The CDR3 covers 15 residues. V shed 5 bases and J shed 2 bases, with 15 bases lying between them. The germline gives CDR1 MGHDK, CDR2 SYGVNS. Written as DNA, the CDR3 is TGTGCCAGCAGTTTTCCCCAGTTGGGGCAAGAGACCCAGTACTTC. It is translated as CASSFPQLGQETQYF.

In this sample, this clonotype turned up many times. V is TRBV6-5 and J is TRBJ2-3; D is unresolved. CDR1 MNHEY and CDR2 SVGAGI come from the germline V gene. V shed 6 bases and J shed 4 bases, with 8 bases lying between them. The CDR3 has 12 amino acids. The CDR3 nucleotides are TGTGCCAGCAGAAGGACCCCAGATACGCAGTATTTT. The encoded protein is CASRRTPDTQYF.

This clonotype was recorded many times. The chain uses TRBV5-1 and TRBJ1-1; no clear D. The CDR3 spans 14 residues. CDR1 is SGHRS, CDR2 YFSETQ, per germline. Trimming stripped 4 bases from V and 0 bases from J, with 10 bases between. The CDR3 region has the DNA TGCGCCAGCAGCCCCCGGTGGATGAACACTGAAGCTTTCTTT. Translation: CASSPRWMNTEAFF.

This clonotype was observed many times. The chain couples TRBV19 to TRBJ2-7; a weak D match, TRBD2 (5 bases). The CDR3 runs to 13 residues. Germline V gene sequence: CDR1 LNHDA, CDR2 SQIVND (reference sequence). V lost 8 bases, J lost 3 bases, and 14 bases lay in between. CDR3 loop: CASRSSGFYEQYF. CDR3 sequence (DNA): TGTGCCAGTCGGTCGTCGGGGTTCTACGAGCAGTACTTC.